These 16 T cell receptor beta chains came from one sample sequenced in a study of T-cell reconstitution after alpha-beta-depleted transplantation in children. Preparation of the TCRbeta library involved a method that used unique molecular identifiers. TCRdb passed the PCR reads through MiXCR, listing each CDR3 protein once. The sample has about 72,000 distinct CDR3 sequences, about 6.7% seen once. Sequencing used PBMCs from the stem cell graft donor, obtained from the stem cell graft. The receptors here all came from a human donor who donated a stem cell graft to a child with acute lymphoblastic leukemia.

This clonotype turned up a few times. The V call is TRBV6-1, the J call TRBJ2-7, with a tentative D call TRBD1 (5 bases). Germline lookup yields CDR1 MNHNS and CDR2 SASEGT. CDR3 length equals 13 residues. V lost 5 bases, J lost 0 bases, and 8 bases lay in between. The CDR3 DNA follows: TGTGCCAGCAGTAAGGGGTTCTCCTACGAGCAGTACTTC. It is translated as CASSKGFSYEQYF.

In this sample, this clonotype turned up a few times. The chain recombines TRBV7-2 with TRBJ2-7; no clear D gene. V was shortened by 5 bases and J by 3 bases, with 11 bases between the two germline ends. The CDR3 runs 13 residues. Germline loops: CDR1 SGHTA, CDR2 FQGNSA. CDR3 sequence (DNA): TGTGCCAGCAGCCCTTCATTCCTCTACGAGCAGTACTTC. Encoded protein: CASSPSFLYEQYF.

This clonotype was seen repeatedly, ten times or more. The chain joins TRBV20-1 to TRBJ1-1; 9 bases are shared with TRBD1. CDR3 length equals 16 residues. Looked up from germline, CDR1 is DFQATT and CDR2 is SNEGSKA (reference sequence). The V segment lost 5 bases and the J segment 1 base; nucleotides outside the gene matches: 11. The DNA for the CDR3 is TGCAGTGCTTTGAGATATAACAGGGGGCGGAACACTGAAGCTTTCTTT. Protein sequence: CSALRYNRGRNTEAFF.

This clonotype was picked up many times. This sequence joins TRBV19 and TRBJ2-1, with TRBD1 identical over 10 bases. Germline assignment: CDR1 LNHDA and CDR2 SQIVND (reference sequence). The CDR3 runs to 15 residues. The ends lost 5 bases at V and 7 bases at J; junction bases unmatched: 8. The DNA for the CDR3 is TGTGCCAGTAGTCCCGGACAGGGGGGATCAAATGAGCAGTTCTTC. This codes for CASSPGQGGSNEQFF.

This clonotype was detected a few times. The V call is TRBV7-2, the J call TRBJ1-5; no clear D. V was pared by 2 bases and J by 3 bases, with 5 bases between. The CDR3 extends over 13 amino acids. Germline CDR1 and CDR2: SGHTA and FQGNSA. CDR3 DNA: TGTGCCAGCAGCTTAAAGGACAATCAGCCCCAGCATTTT. Protein: CASSLKDNQPQHF. Full variable domain (missing parts from reference TRBV7-2 and TRBJ1-5): GAGVSQSPSNKVTEKGKDVELRCDPISGHTALYWYRQSLGQGLEFLIYFQGNSAPDKSGLPSDRFSAERTGGSVSTLTIQRTQQEDSAVYLCASSLKDNQPQHFGDGTRLSIL.

This clonotype was counted between two and nine times. This chain connects TRBV14 to TRBJ1-4, with 7 bases matching TRBD1. V shed 2 bases and J 7 bases; nucleotides not matched to a gene: 7. The CDR3 extends over 15 amino acids. CDR1 and CDR2 from the germline V gene are SGHDN and FVKESK. The DNA of the CDR3 is TGTGCCAGCAGCCAAACAGGGGTCGGAAGTGAAAAACTGTTTTTT. Protein sequence: CASSQTGVGSEKLFF.

This clonotype was counted many times. The genes are TRBV4-3 and TRBJ2-7; 8 bases map to TRBD2. The junction had 1 base not matched to a gene; V was cut back by 1 base and J by 5 bases. Germline lookup yields CDR1 LGHNA and CDR2 YSLEER. The CDR3 has 13 residues. The CDR3 sequence is CASSQAGGHEQYF. DNA for the CDR3: TGCGCCAGCAGCCAAGCGGGAGGGCACGAGCAGTACTTC.

This clonotype was seen ten or more times. This chain uses TRBV29-1 with TRBJ2-1; 7 bases align to TRBD1. The ends lost 3 bases at V and 6 bases at J; junction bases unmatched: 8. Germline V lookup: CDR1 SQVTM, CDR2 ANQGSEA. This CDR3 comprises 14 residues. Written as DNA, the CDR3 is TGCAGCGTTGATCGACAGGGTTTAAGCAATGAGCAGTTCTTC. The encoded protein is CSVDRQGLSNEQFF.

This clonotype was observed at least ten times. The genes are TRBV6-5 and TRBJ1-1; D ambiguous. This CDR3 has 14 amino acids. V gave up 0 bases and J gave up 5 bases, with 10 bases separating them. Germline CDR1 reads MNHEY; CDR2 reads SVGAGI. CDR3 in amino acids: CASSYSGARTEAFF. The CDR3 nucleotides read TGTGCCAGCAGTTACTCGGGCGCGAGGACTGAAGCTTTCTTT.

The table lists this clonotype with many counts. The chain has TRBV29-1 and TRBJ2-7; TRBD1 matches at 7 bases. CDR1 SQVTM and CDR2 ANQGSEA come from the germline V gene. The CDR3 consists of 12 residues. With V trimmed by 5 bases and J by 3 bases, 4 bases remained unmatched. Here the CDR3 DNA reads TGCAGCGTTCGGGACAGAATCTACGAGCAGTACTTC. It is translated as CSVRDRIYEQYF.

This clonotype was found a few times. The genes are TRBV12-3 or TRBV12-4 and TRBJ1-4; D not certain. With 1 base removed from V and 0 bases from J, the gap between germline ends came to 12 bases. This CDR3 region has 17 residues. For the CDR3, the DNA is TGTGCCAGCAGTTTAGAAGGCAGGAGAGCAACTAATGAAAAACTGTTTTTT. As protein: CASSLEGRRATNEKLFF.

There are a few counts of this clonotype. The rearrangement links TRBV7-9 to TRBJ1-5; D unresolved. CDR3 length: 16 residues. V shed 1 base and J shed 7 bases, with 17 bases lying between them. The germline gives CDR1 SEHNR, CDR2 FQNEAQ (reference sequence). The CDR3 nucleotides are TGTGCCAGCAGCTTAGGGCCCCTGGATGGGATCCAGCCCCAGCATTTT. Its translation: CASSLGPLDGIQPQHF. Full variable domain (outside the CDR3, taken from reference TRBV7-9 and TRBJ1-5): DTGVSQNPRHKITKRGQNVTFRCDPISEHNRLYWYRQTLGQGPEFLTYFQNEAQLEKSRLLSDRFSAERPKGSFSTLEIQRTEQGDSAMYLCASSLGPLDGIQPQHFGDGTRLSIL.

This clonotype was recorded many times. V gene TRBV7-3 combines with J gene TRBJ2-2, with 7 bases fitting TRBD1. CDR3 length: 15 amino acids. V gave up 3 bases and J gave up 6 bases; unmatched junction bases: 7. Germline V gene data show CDR1 as SGHTA and CDR2 as FQGTGA. CDR3 nucleotide sequence: TGTGCCAGCAGCTTGGACCCCACAGGGGCCGGGGAGCTGTTTTTT. It yields the protein CASSLDPTGAGELFF.

This clonotype was recorded many times. V usage is TRBV6-2 or TRBV6-3 and J usage is TRBJ2-2; D remains unclear. The V and J ends lost 3 bases and 2 bases respectively, with 7 bases between them. The CDR3 spans 14 residues. CDR1 is MNHEY and CDR2 is SVGEGT in the germline V gene. The CDR3 region has the DNA TGTGCCAGCAGTTATTTTAGTAACACCGGGGAGCTGTTTTTT. Protein sequence: CASSYFSNTGELFF.

This chain joins TRBV7-8 and TRBJ1-1, with 12 nucleotides matching TRBD1. After removal of 3 bases from V and 4 bases from J, the junction contained 9 bases not matched to a gene. CDR1 is SGHVS, CDR2 FQNEAQ, per germline. This CDR3 has 17 residues. CDR3 sequence: CASSLGTGGGLGTEAFF. The CDR3 nucleotides are TGTGCCAGCAGCTTGGGGACAGGGGGCGGTCTTGGCACTGAAGCTTTCTTT.

This clonotype came up many times. The junction does not match germline at one end; this may be a read error. The V and J genes are TRBV6-4 and TRBJ1-2, with D possibly being TRBD1 (5 bases). Germline-derived CDR1 and CDR2 are MRHNA and SNTAGT. The CDR3 has 15 amino acids. DNA for the CDR3: TGTGCCAGCAGTGAGGGGTCAGACGGGACCTATTGCTACACCTTC. Translated, it gives CASSEGSDGTYCYTF.